This T cell receptor beta chain was retrieved from a study of neurological immune-mediated disorders. Study-wide points: HTLV-1-associated myelopathy led in TCR clonal expansion, while multiple sclerosis ranked lowest, below healthy controls. None of the CDR3 amino acid sequences of expanded clones were shared across subjects, and this suggested private repertoires in all groups.

Germline V gene data show CDR1 as DFQATT and CDR2 as SNEGSKA (reference sequence). V was cut by 4 bases and J by 2 bases, with 9 bases left in between. The CDR3 extends over 12 amino acids. This clonotype was counted many times. Its target is not known. The authors produced cDNA by 5'RACE using 10-nucleotide random UMIs. From the 5' RACE reads, TCRdb called clonotypes with MiXCR, one entry per CDR3 protein. The sample has 15,000 to 20,000 distinct CDR3 sequences; under 35% are singletons. 2 million PBMCs stored at -80 C were the source of the unsorted libraries. This TCR derives from a man aged 45-65 years with HTLV-1-associated myelopathy (HAM/TSP). The rearrangement links TRBV20-1 to TRBJ2-7; D is possibly TRBD1 (6 bases). Material for sequencing was PBMCs. Here the CDR3 reads CSATGQTYEQYF. The DNA of the CDR3 is TGCAGTGCTACCGGACAGACCTACGAGCAGTACTTC.